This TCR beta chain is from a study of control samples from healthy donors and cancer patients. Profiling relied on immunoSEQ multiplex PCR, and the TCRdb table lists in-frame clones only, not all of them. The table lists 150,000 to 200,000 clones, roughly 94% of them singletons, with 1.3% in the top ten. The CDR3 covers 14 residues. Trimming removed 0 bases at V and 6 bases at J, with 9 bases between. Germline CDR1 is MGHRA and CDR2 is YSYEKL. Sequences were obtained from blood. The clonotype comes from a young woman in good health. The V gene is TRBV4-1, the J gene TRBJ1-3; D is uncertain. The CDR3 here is CASSQEFRENTIYF. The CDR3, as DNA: TGCGCCAGCAGCCAAGAATTTCGCGAAAACACCATATATTTT.